The 28 T cell receptor beta chains below all came from one sample that was sequenced in a study of T cell responses to AZD1222 COVID-19 vaccine (dated by TCRdb to about 2021). According to the study, the label for this sample's time point signals: baseline before first vaccination. Library construction relied on the immunoSEQ multiplex PCR assay. TCRdb retrieved this table from immuneACCESS and kept in-frame rearrangements only. Not all clones are present; in checked studies, unresolved V genes account for under half, and no reason is known for the remainder. This sample comprises approximately 92,000 clones, over 80% of them detected only once. The ten largest clones take up about 7.5% of the sample. Specimen: peripheral blood, collected on day 0 of AZD1222 vaccination. These receptors were taken from an adult in good health.

The V gene is TRBV6-6, the J gene TRBJ1-4; no reliable D call. V was cut by 6 bases and J by 13 bases, with 12 bases left in between. The CDR3 covers 11 residues. Germline V gene lookup returns CDR1 MNHNY and CDR2 SVGAGI (reference sequence). For the CDR3, the DNA is TGTGCCAGCAGCCCAAGGGAGGTACTGTTTTTT. Translated: CASSPREVLFF.

This clone was seen once. The V and J genes are TRBV18 and TRBJ1-2; D is uncertain. This CDR3 is 12 amino acids long. The germline V gene encodes CDR1 KGHSH and CDR2 LQKENI. V was trimmed by 3 bases and J by 5 bases, leaving 7 bases between them. CDR3 DNA: TGTGCCAGCTCACCTACAACGTATGGCTACACCTTC. This sequence encodes CASSPTTYGYTF.

This clone is deemed medium-sized (0.01 to 0.1%). This chain joins TRBV6-4 and TRBJ2-1; D may correspond to TRBD1 or TRBD2 (5 bases each). The germline gives CDR1 MRHNA, CDR2 SNTAGT. This CDR3 is 15 amino acids long. V lost 0 bases and J lost 8, with 14 bases in between. The CDR3 sequence is CASSDSGDGGDEQFF. CDR3 coding DNA: TGTGCCAGCAGTGACTCTGGGGACGGCGGCGATGAGCAGTTCTTC.

V usage is TRBV5-5 and J usage is TRBJ2-7; the match to TRBD2 covers 14 bases. This CDR3 comprises 15 residues. Germline V gene sequence: CDR1 SGHKS, CDR2 YYEKEE (reference sequence). Trimming removed 4 bases from V and 3 bases from J; junction bases left unmatched: 3. In nucleotides, the CDR3 is TGTGCCAGCAGCGGAGGGACTAGCGGGAGCTACGAGCAGTACTTC. This gives the protein CASSGGTSGSYEQYF.

The chain links TRBV11-2 to TRBJ1-5; D call uncertain. The CDR3 extends over 15 amino acids. Trimming cost V 5 bases and J 2 bases, with 13 bases left between them. Germline V CDR1 and CDR2: SGHAT, FQNNGV. CDR3 in amino acids: CASSPRFGGNQPQHF. Written as DNA, the CDR3 is TGTGCCAGCAGCCCGAGATTTGGTGGCAATCAGCCCCAGCATTTT.

The CDR3 region is CASSWETVPYGYTF. The CDR3 DNA reads TGTGCCAGCAGTTGGGAGACAGTTCCGTATGGCTACACCTTC. The chain has TRBV28 and TRBJ1-2, with TRBD1 as a possible D gene (5 bases). V was shortened by 4 bases and J by 5 bases, with 14 bases between the two germline ends. Per the germline V gene, CDR1 is MDHEN and CDR2 is SYDVKM. The CDR3 totals 14 residues.

V is TRBV10-3 and J is TRBJ2-2, with TRBD1 as a possible D gene (6 bases). The V end lost 3 bases, the J end lost 6 bases, and 14 bases lay between the germline ends. From germline, CDR1 is ENHRY and CDR2 SYGVKD. The CDR3 totals 15 residues. CDR3 amino acids: CAISEKGELAGELFF. In DNA form, the CDR3 reads TGTGCCATCAGTGAAAAGGGGGAACTGGCCGGGGAGCTGTTTTTT.

CDR3 protein: CASSPGGARETQYF. The CDR3 nucleotides read TGTGCCAGCAGCCCCGGGGGGGCCCGAGAGACCCAGTACTTC. The rearrangement joins TRBV7-2 to TRBJ2-5; 8 bases line up with TRBD2. After removal of 5 bases from V and 4 bases from J, the junction contained 6 bases not matched to a gene. The CDR3 contains 14 residues. Germline assignment: CDR1 SGHTA and CDR2 FQGNSA.

CDR3: CASSQEYGDTGELFF. The CDR3 DNA reads as TGTGCCAGCAGCCAAGAGTATGGGGACACCGGGGAGCTGTTTTTT. V gene TRBV4-2 combines with J gene TRBJ2-2; D is undetermined. Germline V gene lookup returns CDR1 LGHNA and CDR2 YNFKEQ. The CDR3 has 15 residues. Trimming left V 0 bases short and J 3 bases short, with 8 bases between.

The chain combines TRBV6-5 with TRBJ1-1; maybe TRBD1 (6 bases). The length of the CDR3 is 14 residues. V gave up 4 bases and J gave up 2 bases, with 11 bases separating them. The germline gives CDR1 MNHEY, CDR2 SVGAGI. The CDR3 sequence: CASSSATGNTEAFF. DNA of the CDR3: TGTGCCAGCAGTTCCGCGACAGGCAACACTGAAGCTTTCTTT.

This clone was counted a single time. The same CDR3 arises from other DNA sequences in this sample as well. The gene calls are TRBV5-1 and TRBJ1-2, with 9 bases fitting TRBD1. Germline V gives CDR1 SGHRS, CDR2 YFSETQ. Losses at the gene ends were 0 bases for V and 6 bases for J; bases not matched to a gene: 0. The CDR3 length is 13 residues. The CDR3 protein is CASSLGQGDGYTF. The CDR3 bases are TGCGCCAGCAGCTTGGGACAGGGGGATGGCTACACCTTC.

This chain uses TRBV5-1 with TRBJ2-3, with unresolved D. The V gene lost 0 bases and the J gene lost 2 bases, with 10 bases spanning the gap. Germline loops: CDR1 SGHRS, CDR2 YFSETQ. This CDR3 comprises 15 residues. CDR3 coding DNA: TGCGCCAGCAGCTTGGGGTTAGACCCCACAGATACGCAGTATTTT. This encodes CASSLGLDPTDTQYF.

V usage is TRBV19 and J usage is TRBJ2-2; D remains ambiguous. Germline V gives CDR1 LNHDA, CDR2 SQIVND (reference sequence). This CDR3 contains 13 residues. V dropped 3 bases and J dropped 4 bases, with 6 bases sitting between them. The CDR3 DNA reads as TGTGCCAGTAGTATGACCGGCACCGGGGAGCTGTTTTTT. Protein sequence: CASSMTGTGELFF.

This clone was seen only a few times. The chain uses TRBV12-3 or TRBV12-4 and TRBJ2-7; tentative D call: TRBD1 (5 bases). The length of the CDR3 is 12 residues. V lost 4 bases and J 4 bases, leaving 8 bases between the germline ends. The CDR3 bases are TGTGCCAGCAGTTCCGACAGATACGAGCAGTACTTC. Its translation is CASSSDRYEQYF.

The chain joins TRBV6-2 or TRBV6-3 to TRBJ1-1, with TRBD1 as a possible D gene (6 bases). Germline loops: CDR1 MNHEY, CDR2 SVGEGT. Trimming cost V 6 bases and J 4 bases, with 12 bases left between them. CDR3 length: 13 residues. CDR3 amino acids: CASSTQGVTEAFF. CDR3 in DNA: TGTGCCAGCAGCACACAGGGAGTCACTGAAGCTTTCTTT.

The chain couples TRBV2 to TRBJ1-2; D might be TRBD1 (5 bases). This CDR3 is built from 15 residues. Germline lookup yields CDR1 SNHLY and CDR2 FYNNEI. The V and J ends lost 8 bases and 1 base respectively, with 17 bases between them. This chain's CDR3 is CASVARALINYGYTF. The CDR3 region has the DNA TGTGCCAGCGTGGCCAGGGCCCTAATTAACTATGGCTACACCTTC.

The CDR3 nucleotides are TGTGCCAGCAGTTCGGGGCGGGGGTATGGCTACACCTTC. Translated: CASSSGRGYGYTF. This chain links TRBV6-2 or TRBV6-3 with TRBJ1-2; a possible D gene is TRBD1 (5 bases). CDR3 length: 13 amino acids. Deletions cut 4 bases from V and 5 bases from J, with 11 bases between. Germline V gene sequence: CDR1 MNHEY, CDR2 SVGEGT.

The chain carries TRBV7-2 and TRBJ2-7; D perhaps matches TRBD2 (5 bases). Trimming pared 2 bases from V and 0 bases from J, leaving 14 bases between. From germline, CDR1 is SGHTA and CDR2 FQGNSA. This CDR3 contains 16 residues. The CDR3, as DNA: TGTGCCAGCAGCTTACAGGCGGGTCGGAGCTCCTACGAGCAGTACTTC. Protein product: CASSLQAGRSSYEQYF.

This chain uses TRBV5-1 with TRBJ2-5, with D perhaps TRBD1 (6 bases). This CDR3 comprises 15 residues. Trimming removed 0 bases from V and 2 bases from J, with 11 bases in between. Germline CDR1 and CDR2: SGHRS and YFSETQ. The CDR3 here is CASSLGGQGQETQYF. Written as DNA, the CDR3 is TGCGCCAGCAGCTTGGGCGGCCAGGGGCAAGAGACCCAGTACTTC.

The chain employs TRBV5-1 and TRBJ2-1; 11 bases fit TRBD2. The junction had 3 bases not matched to a gene; V was cut back by 7 bases and J by 3 bases. Germline CDR1 is SGHRS and CDR2 is YFSETQ. The CDR3 has 14 residues. The CDR3 reads CASSGTSGYNEQFF. The CDR3 bases are TGCGCCAGCTCCGGGACTAGCGGCTACAATGAGCAGTTCTTC.

The chain has TRBV6-2 or TRBV6-3 and TRBJ2-7; D is tentatively TRBD1 or TRBD2 (6 bases each). Trimming left V 4 bases short and J 0 bases short, with 10 bases between. Germline-derived CDR1 and CDR2 are MNHEY and SVGEGT. The CDR3 spans 14 residues. CDR3 loop: CASSLGGTSYEQYF. As DNA, the CDR3 is TGTGCCAGCAGTTTAGGGGGGACCTCCTACGAGCAGTACTTC.

This chain joins TRBV3-1 (or the pseudogene TRBV3-2) and TRBJ2-7; D is ambiguous. This CDR3 is built from 14 residues. The V and J ends lost 3 bases and 3 bases respectively, with 12 bases between them. Per germline, CDR1 LGHDT and CDR2 YNNKEL (reference sequence). CDR3 loop: CASSQQWRGYEQYF. The CDR3 DNA reads TGTGCCAGCAGCCAGCAATGGAGAGGCTACGAGCAGTACTTC.

The rearrangement uses TRBV15 and TRBJ2-5, with D hard to call. The CDR3 covers 18 residues. V was pared by 3 bases and J by 3 bases, with 23 bases between. Germline CDR1 LNHNV, CDR2 YYDKDF (reference sequence). CDR3: CATSSYTSPRRPEETQYF. CDR3 bases: TGTGCCACCAGCAGTTACACCTCACCCCGCAGGCCCGAAGAGACCCAGTACTTC.

The chain carries TRBV6-5 and TRBJ1-2; no clear D gene. The length of the CDR3 is 11 residues. Germline-derived CDR1 and CDR2 are MNHEY and SVGAGI. V lost 8 bases and J lost 4, with 8 bases in between. This CDR3 reads CASGEGYGYTF. The DNA of the CDR3 is TGTGCCAGCGGGGAGGGCTATGGCTACACCTTC.

V gene TRBV5-1 combines with J gene TRBJ1-3; TRBD1 might be the D (5 bases). Per the germline V gene, CDR1 is SGHRS and CDR2 is YFSETQ. This CDR3 has 14 amino acids. Trimming removed 2 bases at V and 0 bases at J, with 6 bases between. The DNA of the CDR3 is TGCGCCAGCAGCTTCGGGACCTCTGGAAACACCATATATTTT. It translates to CASSFGTSGNTIYF.

This clone was found once. The gene calls are TRBV19 and TRBJ2-6; D uncertain. The CDR3 runs to 15 residues. Per germline, CDR1 LNHDA and CDR2 SQIVND (reference sequence). V shed 2 bases and J shed 0 bases, with 5 bases lying between them. The CDR3 coding sequence is TGTGCCAGTAGTATATTCGGCTCTGGGGCCAACGTCCTGACTTTC. Translation gives CASSIFGSGANVLTF.

This clone was seen only once. The rearrangement uses TRBV7-3 and TRBJ2-2, with 10 bases fitting TRBD1. V dropped 2 bases and J dropped 6; count of bases not matched to a gene: 15. CDR1 is SGHTA and CDR2 is FQGTGA in the germline V gene. The CDR3 has 19 amino acids. For the CDR3, the DNA is TGTGCCAGCAGCTTAGGGCCCCGGTTGCGACAGGGGGCGTCCGGGGAGCTGTTTTTT. This sequence encodes CASSLGPRLRQGASGELFF.

The chain uses TRBV7-9 and TRBJ1-4, with TRBD1 as a possible D gene (5 bases). Between the trimmed V and J ends, which lost 7 bases and 8 bases, there was a span of 20 bases. This CDR3 region has 15 residues. CDR1 SEHNR and CDR2 FQNEAQ come from the germline V gene (reference sequence). The CDR3 bases are TGTGCCAGCAACCCTGGGGGTAGTCCAGGGGAAAAACTGTTTTTT. Protein sequence: CASNPGGSPGEKLFF.